This note documents a single T cell receptor beta chain sequence. Its target is unknown. These data are taken from a study of cytotoxic CD8 clonotypes in ibrutinib-treated CLL. Overall study context: Among the patients, some eleven presented as relapsed/refractory and about 15 as treatment-naive; about 17 showed unmutated IGHV. Partial response was seen in approximately 25 patients and complete response in 2; after median around 5.5 years, roughly 14 stayed remitted, some 12 progressed. General observations from the study: Once treatment began, public clonotypes, which were uncommon, contracted or stayed stable.

V lost 6 bases to trimming and J lost 3 bases, with 8 bases between them. The CDR3 spans 13 residues. Looked up from germline, CDR1 is LNHDA and CDR2 is SQIVND (reference sequence). Sequencing was performed with immunoSEQ multiplex PCR; in TCRdb, only in-frame clones are kept and a portion is missing. This sample has about 50,000 clones, with roughly three fifths found just once. With cryopreserved PBMCs as the source, approximately 2 micrograms of genomic DNA went to TCR beta libraries. The sample consisted of PBMCs, taken after 24 months of ibrutinib treatment. The receptor was derived from a human donor with chronic lymphocytic leukemia. The genes are TRBV19 and TRBJ1-4; a weak D match, TRBD1 (5 bases). CDR3 in amino acids: CASRTDPNEKLFF. The CDR3 DNA reads as TGTGCCAGTAGGACAGATCCTAATGAAAAACTGTTTTTT.